The 7 T cell receptor beta chains in this list originate from one sample, sequenced in a study of cytomegalovirus exposure and HLA in healthy donors. It was with 60 Vbeta and 13 Jbeta primers that the PCR ran. Profiling relied on immunoSEQ multiplex PCR, and the TCRdb table lists in-frame clones only, not all of them. The data contain roughly 120,000 clones, approximately 80% of them seen just once; the ten biggest clones take up about 1.7%. The sample comprised PBMCs. Source of these receptors: a man aged 35-49 years in good health and CMV-seronegative.

The chain uses TRBV27 and TRBJ2-1; TRBD2 might be the D (5 bases). With 7 bases removed from V and 5 bases from J, the gap between germline ends came to 21 bases. This CDR3 region has 16 residues. Germline lookup yields CDR1 MNHEY and CDR2 SMNVEV (reference sequence). The DNA of the CDR3 is TGTGCCAGCACCCACAACGGTGCGGGCCACCACAATGAGCAGTTCTTC. Its protein product is CASTHNGAGHHNEQFF.

The genes are TRBV5-8 and TRBJ1-4; TRBD1 is a possible D gene (6 bases). The CDR3 runs to 15 residues. V lost 3 bases to trimming and J lost 2 bases, with 11 bases between them. Per the germline V gene, CDR1 is SGHTS and CDR2 is YDEGEE. The DNA for the CDR3 is TGTGCCAGCAGCTACAGCACAGGGACTAATGAAAAACTGTTTTTT. This codes for CASSYSTGTNEKLFF.

The gene calls are TRBV14 and TRBJ2-5; 11 bases line up with TRBD2. V was pared by 3 bases and J by 5 bases, with 11 bases of the junction left unmatched. Germline V gene lookup returns CDR1 SGHDN and CDR2 FVKESK. This CDR3 comprises 17 residues. The CDR3 spells CASSHVSSGGAWETQYF. The CDR3 DNA sequence: TGTGCCAGCAGCCACGTCAGTAGCGGGGGGGCCTGGGAGACCCAGTACTTC.

The chain joins TRBV7-2 to TRBJ1-2; TRBD1 agrees at 7 bases. Germline V lookup: CDR1 SGHTA, CDR2 FQGNSA. J was trimmed by 8 bases and V by 5 bases; bases with no gene match: 8. The CDR3 covers 13 residues. The CDR3 is CASSRRQGRGYTF. The CDR3 region has the DNA TGTGCCAGCAGCCGCCGACAGGGTAGGGGCTACACCTTC.

This clone was seen more than once but under ten times. The rearrangement uses TRBV6-6 and TRBJ2-1; TRBD2 is a possible D gene (6 bases). The V end was cut by 8 bases, the J end by 0 bases, with 11 bases between. The CDR3 loop spans 14 amino acids. Germline CDR1 reads MNHNY; CDR2 reads SVGAGI (reference sequence). The CDR3 protein is CASSRGSSYNEQFF. CDR3 DNA sequence: TGTGCCAGCTCTCGGGGGAGCTCCTACAATGAGCAGTTCTTC.

The rearrangement links TRBV5-1 to TRBJ1-1, with 7 bases lining up with TRBD1. Germline trimming cut 6 bases from V and 4 bases from J; bases unmatched to any gene: 6. Per the germline V gene, CDR1 is SGHRS and CDR2 is YFSETQ. This CDR3 spans 13 amino acids. The CDR3 bases are TGCGCCAGCACCGGGACAGCAAGCACTGAAGCTTTCTTT. As protein: CASTGTASTEAFF.

Comments on this clone: The junction departs from the called germline gene at one end, perhaps through a read error. The chain combines TRBV2 with TRBJ2-4; a possible D gene is TRBD2 (5 bases). The length of the CDR3 is 14 residues. Germline CDR1 and CDR2: SNHLY and FYNNEI. The CDR3 DNA reads as TGTGCCAGCACCGAGGGAATAGCCAAAAACAGTCAGTACTTC. This sequence encodes CASTEGIAKNSQYF.